The following is a T cell receptor (beta chain) sequence with its context. These data are taken from a study of blood T cell repertoires in COVID-19. V was clipped by 4 bases and J by 6 bases, with 16 bases between them. CDR3 length: 15 amino acids. CDR1 is MDHEN and CDR2 is SYDVKM in the germline V gene. The repertoire was sequenced with immunoSEQ multiplex PCR; TCRdb's copy has only in-frame clones and lacks some. The sample gives some 340,000 clones, more than 70% of which show up once; 5.3% is in the top ten. The sequence derives from a woman in her 30s who had recovered from COVID-19. The chain joins TRBV28 to TRBJ1-5; D not certain. What was sequenced was PBMCs or T cells enriched from blood (not recorded which). CDR3 DNA: TGTGCCAGCAGTTCTAAAGCGGGGTCAGGTCAGCCCCAGCATTTT. Translated, it gives CASSSKAGSGQPQHF.